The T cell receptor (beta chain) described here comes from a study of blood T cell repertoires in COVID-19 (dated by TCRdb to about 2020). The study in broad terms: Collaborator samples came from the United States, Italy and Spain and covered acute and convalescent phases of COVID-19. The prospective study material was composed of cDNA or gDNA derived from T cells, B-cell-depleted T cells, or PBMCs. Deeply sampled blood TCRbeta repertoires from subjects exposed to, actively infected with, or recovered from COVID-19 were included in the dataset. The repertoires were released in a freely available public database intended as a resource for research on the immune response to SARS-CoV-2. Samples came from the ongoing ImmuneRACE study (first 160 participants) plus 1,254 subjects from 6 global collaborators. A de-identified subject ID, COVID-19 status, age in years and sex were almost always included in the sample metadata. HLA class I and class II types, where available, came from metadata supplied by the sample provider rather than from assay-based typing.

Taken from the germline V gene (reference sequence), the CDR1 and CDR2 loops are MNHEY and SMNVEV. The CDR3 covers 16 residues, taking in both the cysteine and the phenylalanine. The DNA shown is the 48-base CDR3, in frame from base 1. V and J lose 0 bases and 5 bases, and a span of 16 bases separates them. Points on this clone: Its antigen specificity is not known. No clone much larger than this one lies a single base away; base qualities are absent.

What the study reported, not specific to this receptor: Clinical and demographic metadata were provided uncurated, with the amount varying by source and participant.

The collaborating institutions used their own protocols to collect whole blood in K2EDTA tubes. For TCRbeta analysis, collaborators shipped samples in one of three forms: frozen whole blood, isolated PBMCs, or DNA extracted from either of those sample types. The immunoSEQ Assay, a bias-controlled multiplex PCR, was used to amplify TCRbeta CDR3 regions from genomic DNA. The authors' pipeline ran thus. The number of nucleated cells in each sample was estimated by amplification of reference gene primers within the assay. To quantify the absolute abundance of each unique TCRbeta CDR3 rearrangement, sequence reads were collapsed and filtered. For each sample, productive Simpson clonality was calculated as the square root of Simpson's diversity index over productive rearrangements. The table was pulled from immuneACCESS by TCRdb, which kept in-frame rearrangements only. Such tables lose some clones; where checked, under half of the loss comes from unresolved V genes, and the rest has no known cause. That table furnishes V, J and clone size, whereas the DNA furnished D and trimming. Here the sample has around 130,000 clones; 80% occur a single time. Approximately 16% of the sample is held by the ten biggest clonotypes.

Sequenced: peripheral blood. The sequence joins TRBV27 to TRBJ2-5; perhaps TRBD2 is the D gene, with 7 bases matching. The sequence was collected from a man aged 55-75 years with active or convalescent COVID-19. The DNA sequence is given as TGTGCCAGCAGTTTATCGGGGGGGGGCCGAGGGGAGACCCAGTACTTC. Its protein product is CASSLSGGGRGETQYF.